The next 22 T cell receptor beta chains were all read from a single sample in a study of T cells in women clearing cervical HPV infection (dated by TCRdb to about 2018). The library was produced with the immunoSEQ multiplex PCR assay. TCRdb's version of the immuneACCESS table is confined to in-frame rearrangements and falls short of the full clone set. An unresolved V gene accounts for under half of the shortfall where checked; the remainder is of unknown origin. In this sample's table one finds about 48,000 clones. The leading ten clones occupy around 1.6% of the sample. The specimen was blood buffy coat. The receptors here all came from a woman aged 18 to 75 with a cervical HPV16 infection that either progressed to CIN3+ or cleared (not recorded which).

Of note for this clone: Read sequence stops 3 residues before the CDR3 end, and the germline J gene provides the missing end. The V gene is TRBV7-8, the J gene TRBJ2-7; possibly TRBD2 for D (6 bases). CDR1 is SGHVS, CDR2 FQNEAQ, per germline. Trimming took off 8 bases at V and 5 bases at J, with 22 bases between the two ends. This CDR3 comprises 15 residues. The CDR3 here is CASLFSAGNRDEQYF. The sequenced part of the CDR3 DNA is TGTGCCAGCTTATTCTCGGCGGGAAATAGGGACGAG.

Points on this clone: The read gets to within 3 residues of the CDR3 end, and the germline J gene fills in the rest. J is TRBJ1-5 and V is TRBV2; 7 bases line up with TRBD1. The trim removed 7 bases at V and 9 bases at J, leaving 12 bases unmatched. In germline, CDR1 is SNHLY, CDR2 FYNNEI. The CDR3 is 14 amino acids. CDR3 protein: CASTIQGRGSPQHF. The sequenced part of the CDR3 DNA is TGTGCCAGCACCATACAGGGGAGAGGTTCGCCC.

The DNA read from the CDR3 is TGTGCCAGCAGTTCCTACGACAGGGGGGGCGAG. Encoded protein: CASSSYDRGGE. The whole CDR3 sequence is CASSSYDRGGEQYF. The genes are TRBV27 and TRBJ2-7; 9 positions match TRBD1. The read gets to within 3 residues of the CDR3 end, and the germline J gene fills in the rest. The germline CDR1 and CDR2 sequences are MNHEY and SMNVEV (reference sequence). This CDR3 is built from 14 residues. J lost 6 bases, V lost 4 bases, and 7 bases had no gene match.

To note about this clone: The read falls 3 residues short of the CDR3 end, and the missing part is taken from the germline J gene. The chain carries TRBV23-1 and TRBJ1-4; 9 nucleotides align to TRBD1. TRBV23-1 carries the ORF label, with uncertain function. The CDR3 runs to 15 residues. J lost 7 bases, V lost 0 bases, and 3 bases had no gene match. The CDR3 is CASSQSETGGEKLFF. The DNA read from the CDR3 is TGCGCCAGCAGTCAATCCGAGACAGGGGGTGAAAAA.

CDR3 DNA, as far as it was read: TGCAGTGCCGAGGACAGGGAGCGGAGCACAGATACG. As protein: CSAEDRERSTDT. The full CDR3 reads CSAEDRERSTDTQYF. The chain employs TRBV20-1 and TRBJ2-3; 8 nucleotides line up with TRBD1. The read falls 3 residues short of the CDR3 end, and the missing part is taken from the germline J gene. This CDR3 is built from 15 residues. V gave up 6 bases and J gave up 0 bases; unmatched junction bases: 8. Germline CDR1 reads DFQATT; CDR2 reads SNEGSKA (reference sequence).

A word on this clone: Coverage ceases 3 residues before the CDR3 finishes, and the germline J gene fills in the end. V and J are TRBV20-1 and TRBJ2-3; D gene unclear. The CDR3 has 11 residues. Per the germline V gene, CDR1 is DFQATT and CDR2 is SNEGSKA (reference sequence). V lost 3 bases, J lost 5 bases, and 6 bases lay in between. The sequenced part of the CDR3 DNA is TGCAGTGCTAGCTGGCAAGATACG. Its protein product is CSASWQDT. The CDR3, in full, reads CSASWQDTQYF.

As regards this clone: The sequenced fragment ends 3 residues before the CDR3 boundary, so the rest is inferred from the germline J gene. The chain uses TRBV20-1 and TRBJ2-1; 10 nucleotides line up with TRBD2. This CDR3 is built from 17 residues. J lost 2 bases, V lost 0 bases, and 7 bases had no gene match. Germline assignment: CDR1 DFQATT and CDR2 SNEGSKA (reference sequence). This chain's CDR3 is CSARDPSGGGPYNEQFF. CDR3 bases read: TGCAGTGCTAGAGATCCGAGCGGGGGGGGCCCCTACAATGAG.

Notes on this clone: The read finishes 3 residues shy of the CDR3 end, and the germline J gene is used to complete it. This chain links TRBV18 with TRBJ1-4; 8 positions agree with TRBD1. V trimming: 4 bases; J trimming: 8 bases; junction bases outside the gene matches: 6. The V gene's germline CDR1 is KGHSH and CDR2 LQKENI. This CDR3 has 14 residues. The sequenced part of the CDR3 DNA is TGTGCCAGCTCACGACAGGGGTATCGGGAAAAA. It encodes CASSRQGYREK. The whole CDR3 sequence is CASSRQGYREKLFF.

With respect to this clone: The read comes to an end 3 residues before the CDR3 does, leaving the germline J gene to fill in the end. J is TRBJ2-1 and V is TRBV18; D gene ambiguous. V gave up 0 bases and J gave up 8 bases, with 14 bases separating them. Germline V gene lookup returns CDR1 KGHSH and CDR2 LQKENI. The CDR3 runs 15 residues. The sequenced part of the CDR3 DNA is TGTGCCAGCTCACCACCGGGTAAAGGGCCCTATGAG. Its protein product is CASSPPGKGPYE. The whole CDR3 is CASSPPGKGPYEQFF.

Comment on this clone: The CDR3 end lies 3 residues beyond the end of the read and is filled in from the germline J gene. The chain is built from TRBV28 and TRBJ1-4; TRBD1 agrees at 10 bases. This CDR3 is 15 amino acids long. In germline, CDR1 is MDHEN, CDR2 SYDVKM. The CDR3 reads CASRTGQGVTWKLFF. The CDR3 bases that were read are TGTGCCAGCAGAACCGGACAGGGGGTGACGTGGAAA.

Details on this clone: The sequenced fragment ends 3 residues before the CDR3 boundary, so the rest is inferred from the germline J gene. The chain uses TRBV7-8 and TRBJ1-3; no firm D call. In germline, CDR1 is SGHVS, CDR2 FQNEAQ. This CDR3 region has 14 residues. Between the trimmed V and J ends, which lost 5 bases and 3 bases, there was a span of 11 bases. CDR3 sequence: CASSPGRGGNTIYF. The CDR3 DNA, read in part, is TGTGCCAGCAGCCCCGGGCGGGGTGGAAACACC.

Remarks on this clone: The read ends 3 residues before the CDR3 terminus; that terminus is restored from the germline J gene. The chain combines TRBV28 with TRBJ2-1; D is undetermined. From germline, CDR1 is MDHEN and CDR2 SYDVKM. V gave up 6 bases and J gave up 6 bases, with 12 bases separating them. The CDR3 contains 13 residues. CDR3: CASRSIRANEQFF. The CDR3 bases that were read are TGTGCCAGCAGGAGCATAAGGGCCAATGAG.

On this clone itself: Coverage ceases 3 residues before the CDR3 finishes, and the germline J gene fills in the end. The chain joins TRBV7-9 to TRBJ1-4; D unresolved. V gave up 5 bases and J gave up 5 bases, with 12 bases separating them. The germline CDR1 and CDR2 sequences are SEHNR and FQNEAQ (reference sequence). The CDR3 has 14 amino acids. Incomplete CDR3 DNA: TGTGCCAGCAGCAACGGCATACTAAATGAAAAA. Translating it yields CASSNGILNEK. The entire CDR3 reads CASSNGILNEKLFF.

About this clone itself: The CDR3 end lies 3 residues beyond the end of the read and is filled in from the germline J gene. The rearrangement joins TRBV7-9 to TRBJ1-2; 7 bases line up with TRBD1. Germline V gives CDR1 SEHNR, CDR2 FQNEAQ (reference sequence). Unmatched junction bases numbered 13, after V lost 5 bases and J lost 7 bases. This CDR3 comprises 15 residues. Partial CDR3 DNA: TGTGCCAGCAGCAACTTTGACAGGGTGGGTTCTGGC. It codes for CASSNFDRVGSG. The complete CDR3 protein is CASSNFDRVGSGYTF.

As for this clone: The CDR3 goes on 3 residues after the read ends, and that part is filled in from the germline J gene. The chain links TRBV28 to TRBJ2-5, with TRBD2 identical over 7 bases. The germline CDR1 and CDR2 sequences are MDHEN and SYDVKM. The ends lost 4 bases at V and 2 bases at J; junction bases unmatched: 10. The CDR3 contains 16 residues. CDR3: CASSSGSGARQETQYF. The CDR3 DNA, read in part, is TGTGCCAGCAGTTCCGGAAGCGGGGCGCGACAAGAGACC. Combining the CDR3 with reference TRBV28 and TRBJ2-5 gives the whole variable domain DVKVTQSSRYLVKRTGEKVFLECVQDMDHENMFWYRQDPGLGLRLIYFSYDVKMKEKGDIPEGYSVSREKKERFSLILESASTNQTSMYLCASSSGSGARQETQYFGPGTRLLVL.

Notes on this clone: The missing CDR3 end, 3 residues past where the read stops, is filled in from the germline J gene. V and J are TRBV2 and TRBJ2-2; 11 nucleotides match TRBD1. Germline CDR1 and CDR2: SNHLY and FYNNEI. This CDR3 region has 14 residues. V lost 5 bases and J lost 7; bases outside the gene matches: 3. CDR3 amino acids: CASSPGQGDGELFF. The sequenced part of the CDR3 DNA is TGTGCCAGCAGTCCGGGACAGGGGGACGGGGAG.

With respect to this clone: Coverage ceases 3 residues before the CDR3 finishes, and the germline J gene fills in the end. The chain is built from TRBV18 and TRBJ1-3; unclear D gene. The CDR3 sequence is 14 residues long. Trimming took off 3 bases at V and 0 bases at J, with 6 bases between the two ends. Germline V lookup: CDR1 KGHSH, CDR2 LQKENI. The CDR3 spells CASSPKASGNTIYF. The CDR3 bases that were read are TGTGCCAGCTCACCCAAAGCCTCTGGAAACACC.

For this clone: The CDR3 goes on 3 residues after the read ends, and that part is filled in from the germline J gene. The chain links TRBV10-3 to TRBJ1-4; the match to TRBD1 covers 9 bases. After removal of 0 bases from V and 7 bases from J, the junction contained 3 bases not matched to a gene. Germline V gene sequence: CDR1 ENHRY, CDR2 SYGVKD. The CDR3 runs to 15 residues. The CDR3 DNA, read in part, is TGTGCCATCAGTGAGTCCGGGACAGGGATTGAAAAA. As protein: CAISESGTGIEK. The CDR3 in its entirety is CAISESGTGIEKLFF.

Concerning this clone itself: The read terminates 3 residues ahead of where the CDR3 ends, so the germline J gene completes it. The V call is TRBV27, the J call TRBJ2-2, with D maybe TRBD1 (6 bases). V gave up 3 bases and J gave up 4 bases, with 9 bases separating them. The CDR3 has 14 residues. Germline V lookup: CDR1 MNHEY, CDR2 SMNVEV (reference sequence). The CDR3 reads CASSLGASTGELFF. The CDR3 DNA, read in part, is TGTGCCAGCAGTTTGGGGGCCTCCACCGGGGAG.

Note on this clone: Read data end 3 residues before the CDR3 end; the end is taken from the germline J gene. The V call is TRBV11-2, the J call TRBJ2-3; 9 bases align to TRBD1. The CDR3 has 14 amino acids. V gave up 4 bases and J gave up 7 bases; unmatched junction bases: 6. Germline CDR1 SGHAT, CDR2 FQNNGV. Here the CDR3 reads CASSYGTGKNTQYF. The sequenced part of the CDR3 DNA is TGTGCCAGCAGCTACGGGACAGGGAAAAATACG.

Regarding this clone: The read ends 3 residues shy of where the CDR3 ends; the end is completed using the germline J gene. The gene calls are TRBV30 and TRBJ2-7; 12 bases agree with TRBD2. V trimming: 2 bases; J trimming: 1 base; junction bases outside the gene matches: 3. This CDR3 spans 15 amino acids. The V gene's germline CDR1 is GTSNPN and CDR2 SVGIG (reference sequence). Partial CDR3 DNA: TGTGCCTGGAGTCCGACTAGCGGGGGATCCTACGAG. Translation gives CAWSPTSGGSYE. The whole CDR3 protein is CAWSPTSGGSYEQYF.

On this clone: The sequence runs out 3 residues before the end of the CDR3; the remainder is reconstructed from the germline J gene. V gene TRBV5-1 combines with J gene TRBJ2-3; maybe TRBD1 (6 bases). CDR1 is SGHRS, CDR2 YFSETQ, per germline. The CDR3 length is 18 residues. V gave up 3 bases and J gave up 1 base, with 21 bases separating them. The sequenced part of the CDR3 DNA is TGCGCCAGCAGCTCCACTCGACAGGCCCCATCGGGCACAGATACG. Protein sequence: CASSSTRQAPSGTDT. The full-length CDR3 reads as CASSSTRQAPSGTDTQYF.